Below, 11 T cell receptor beta chains from the same sample are listed, as sequenced in a study of shared clonotypes between healthy human individuals. Generated by immunoSEQ multiplex PCR, the TCRdb table keeps only in-frame clones and is missing some. This sample has about 1.1 million clones; around three quarters occur once, and the top ten carry more than 0.45%. The specimen was memory CD4+ T cells from PBMCs. This sample's subset: CD45RA-negative fraction. The source is a young man in good health. Some clones in this sample may be carry-over from other donors' samples.

With regard to this clone: A much more abundant neighbour one base away suggests this may be a read error. The rearrangement links TRBV11-2 to TRBJ1-2, with D possibly TRBD1 on 5 matching bases. The V end was cut by 4 bases, the J end by 1 base, with 7 bases between. The CDR3 consists of 13 residues. From germline, CDR1 is SGHAT and CDR2 FQNNGV. The CDR3: CASSWGDNYGYTF. Here the CDR3 DNA reads TGTGCCAGCAGCTGGGGGGATAACTATGGCTACACCTTC.

This clone was observed a handful of times. CDR3 sequence reads: CASSLALASGGEGEQFF. The CDR3 nucleotides read TGTGCCAGCAGCTTAGCGCTTGCTAGCGGAGGGGAGGGTGAGCAGTTCTTC. This chain uses TRBV7-2 with TRBJ2-1, with 7 positions matching TRBD2. Germline CDR1 is SGHTA and CDR2 is FQGNSA. This CDR3 spans 17 amino acids. The trim removed 0 bases at V and 9 bases at J, leaving 14 bases unmatched. The full variable domain, rest sourced from reference TRBV7-2 and TRBJ2-1, is GAGVSQSPSNKVTEKGKDVELRCDPISGHTALYWYRQSLGQGLEFLIYFQGNSAPDKSGLPSDRFSAERTGGSVSTLTIQRTQQEDSAVYLCASSLALASGGEGEQFFGPGTRLTVL.

The chain uses TRBV5-5 and TRBJ1-5; D gene ambiguous. Trimming took off 3 bases at V and 5 bases at J, with 18 bases between the two ends. The germline V gene encodes CDR1 SGHKS and CDR2 YYEKEE (reference sequence). The CDR3 has 16 residues. The CDR3 region is CASSSYTPGMDQPQHF. As DNA, the CDR3 is TGTGCCAGCAGCTCGTACACCCCAGGTATGGATCAGCCCCAGCATTTT.

The chain recombines TRBV11-2 with TRBJ2-5; tentative D call: TRBD1 (6 bases). The CDR3 totals 14 residues. Per the germline V gene, CDR1 is SGHAT and CDR2 is FQNNGV. V lost 6 bases and J 7 bases, leaving 18 bases between the germline ends. This chain's CDR3 is CASRLTGHIRTQYF. The DNA for the CDR3 is TGTGCCAGCAGATTGACGGGACACATCCGGACCCAGTACTTC.

The genes are TRBV10-3 and TRBJ2-1; no definite D call. The CDR3 sequence is 15 residues long. Germline V gene data show CDR1 as ENHRY and CDR2 as SYGVKD. Trimming took off 8 bases at V and 2 bases at J, with 16 bases between the two ends. As DNA, the CDR3 is TGTGCCATCGCCGACACCGGAAAAACCTACAATGAGCAGTTCTTC. Translated: CAIADTGKTYNEQFF.

V usage is TRBV28 and J usage is TRBJ2-2; possibly TRBD1 or TRBD2 for D (5 bases each). Trimming removed 8 bases from V and 9 bases from J, with 22 bases in between. The germline CDR1 and CDR2 sequences are MDHEN and SYDVKM. The CDR3 is 15 amino acids. CDR3 DNA sequence: TGTGCCAGCGCGCTTCCGGGGACGAGAACCCGGGAGCTGTTTTTT. Amino acids: CASALPGTRTRELFF.

This chain uses TRBV28 with TRBJ2-1; 7 bases are shared with TRBD2. The germline CDR1 and CDR2 sequences are MDHEN and SYDVKM. V was pared by 7 bases and J by 4 bases, with 13 bases of the junction left unmatched. This CDR3 contains 16 residues. DNA of the CDR3: TGTGCCAGCATGTCCCGGACTAGTGGCGAATACAATGAGCAGTTCTTC. It is translated as CASMSRTSGEYNEQFF.

This clone was counted once. The J gene is TRBJ2-5, the V gene TRBV27; a possible D gene is TRBD1 (6 bases). Germline assignment: CDR1 MNHEY and CDR2 SMNVEV (reference sequence). This CDR3 has 14 residues. Deletions cut 5 bases from V and 2 bases from J, with 12 bases between. The CDR3 nucleotides are TGTGCCAGCAGTACCTTGGGGGCGCAAGAGACCCAGTACTTC. Encoded protein: CASSTLGAQETQYF.

The rearrangement uses TRBV6-5 and TRBJ1-1; TRBD1 might be the D (6 bases). V lost 2 bases and J 4 bases, leaving 11 bases between the germline ends. Germline V gene lookup returns CDR1 MNHEY and CDR2 SVGAGI. This CDR3 has 14 residues. CDR3 DNA sequence: TGTGCCAGCAGTTACAATCCAGGGGTCACTGAAGCTTTCTTT. It codes for CASSYNPGVTEAFF.

The rearrangement links TRBV10-3 to TRBJ2-1, with 14 bases matching TRBD2. Unmatched junction bases numbered 2, after V lost 5 bases and J lost 8 bases. The CDR3 is made up of 14 amino acids. CDR1 is ENHRY and CDR2 is SYGVKD in the germline V gene. The CDR3 protein is CAISPGLAGDEQFF. The DNA of the CDR3 is TGTGCCATCAGTCCGGGACTAGCGGGAGATGAGCAGTTCTTC.

CDR3: CASSLVTGENGYTF. The CDR3 nucleotides are TGTGCCAGCAGTTTAGTGACAGGGGAAAATGGCTACACCTTC. The chain joins TRBV28 to TRBJ1-2; 8 bases line up with TRBD1. CDR1 is MDHEN and CDR2 is SYDVKM in the germline V gene. The CDR3 runs to 14 residues. V dropped 2 bases and J dropped 6; count of bases not matched to a gene: 5.